The following is a T cell receptor (beta chain) sequence with its context. No antigen is known for it. No base qualities exist here, and no much larger clone lies one base off it. The sample's treatment or condition label is to be understood as: around 19 received Ad26.COV2.S at low or high dose, single or two shots; several received placebo; per-sample allocation not given. Repertoires of vaccine and placebo recipients were sequenced from samples taken on day 63 after the first injection. Cohort 1b enrolled some 25 adults aged 18-55 years at a single site in Boston, USA, between 29 July and 7 August 2020. Ad26.COV2.S consisted of a replication-incompetent adenovirus type 26 vector by which a prefusion-stabilized SARS-CoV-2 spike protein from the original Wuhan strain was expressed. This entry comes from a study of Ad26.COV2.S vaccination and SARS-CoV-2 variants (dated by TCRdb to the early 2020s). Looking at the study overall: Vaccine-arm donors were drawn from COV1001, a multicentre, randomized, double-blind, placebo-controlled phase I-IIa trial of Ad26.COV2.S in healthy adults. A total of 32 samples were included in the TCR-sequenced set, comprising roughly 19 Ad26.COV2.S vaccine recipients, 5 placebo recipients and 8 SARS-CoV-2 convalescent individuals. Ad26.COV2.S was administered intramuscularly at a dose of 5x10^10 or 1x10^11 viral particles, either as one shot or as two shots given 56 days apart. Blinding of investigators to trial group allocation was maintained during experiments and outcome assessment. Trial participants were randomized into five groups of five: low-dose or high-dose Ad26.COV2.S given once or twice, or placebo on both occasions. TCRbeta repertoire sequencing was used to assess the specificity and breadth of SARS-CoV-2-reactive T cell receptors after Ad26.COV2.S vaccination. Broad study findings and their caveats: Ad26.COV2.S recipients had higher spike-specific TCR breadth than placebo recipients (P = 0.0014). Comparable non-spike TCR breadth was observed between vaccine and placebo recipients, consistent with only spike being contained in the vaccine. The study was not powered for comparison of responses between vaccine doses or regimens. Substantial breadth of spike-specific CD8+ and CD4+ T cell responses was reported after vaccination. It was noted by the authors that total T cell responses may have been underestimated by the TCR breadth and depth analyses.

The immunoSEQ Assay was the method used to sequence TCRbeta CDR3 regions. After extraction, genomic DNA underwent amplification by bias-controlled multiplex PCR, followed by high-throughput sequencing. Processing in the source paper ran as follows. To quantify the absolute abundance of every unique TCRbeta CDR3 region, sequences were collapsed and filtered. T cell fraction was estimated by normalization of TCRbeta template counts to usable DNA, with usable DNA being measured through amplification of reference genes present in all nucleated cells. Repertoire TCRs were annotated as SARS-CoV-2-specific by exact matching of V gene, CDR3 amino acid sequence and J gene to a known reactive TCR set. The reference SARS-CoV-2 TCR set was obtained from MIRA and was filtered for enrichment in COVID-19-positive ImmuneCODE repertoires, whereby public or cross-reactive TCRs were removed. Drawing on the MIRA antigens, annotated TCRs were analysed further at the level of specific ORF or position within ORF. Breadth was defined as the number of annotated unique rearrangements divided by the total number of unique productive rearrangements, and depth was defined as the summed frequency of the annotated unique rearrangements. Group comparisons of TCR breadth used two-sided Wilcoxon rank-sum tests. As stored in TCRdb, this immuneACCESS dataset retains in-frame rearrangements with V and J assigned. A fraction of the clones does not appear; measured against another copy, unresolved V genes explain less than half of the discrepancy, and the remainder lacks a known reason. V, J and clone size are those of that table, while D and trimming were read from the DNA. Here the sample has approximately 420,000 clones; approximately 90% occur a single time. In total, the top ten clones hold about 4% of the sample.

The CDR3 starts with the cysteine, ends with the phenylalanine, and has 16 residues. The read is trimmed to its CDR3 DNA, 48 bases read in frame from base 1. The trim is 1 base for V and 4 bases for J, with a gap of 13 bases between the germline ends. Via the germline V gene, CDR1 is SGHVS and CDR2 FNYEAQ. This chain joins TRBV7-6 to TRBJ2-2; the D gene is possibly TRBD1 or TRBD2, each agreeing over 5 bases. Here the sequenced sample was peripheral blood, taken in a trial of Ad26.COV2.S vaccine versus placebo. This TCR was sampled from a person between 18 and 60 years old who received the Ad26.COV2.S COVID-19 vaccine or a placebo. The CDR3 reads as follows: CASSLGFSGGTGELFF. DNA sequence: TGTGCCAGCAGCTTAGGATTTTCTGGGGGCACCGGGGAGCTGTTTTTT.